The sequence of this TCR beta chain was determined in a study of blood T cell repertoires in COVID-19. The V gene's germline CDR1 is KGHSH and CDR2 LQKENI. The length of the CDR3 is 16 residues. Trimming at V came to 6 bases and at J to 10 bases, leaving 15 bases not matched to a gene. This clone was observed a handful of times. TCRdb's table, derived via immunoSEQ multiplex PCR, lists solely in-frame clones and lacks some. The sample lists some 400,000 clones, 85% to 90% occurring once. Specimen: PBMCs or T cells enriched from blood (not recorded which). The clonotype comes from a man aged 30 to 39 who had recovered from COVID-19. The V gene is TRBV18, the J gene TRBJ1-6; TRBD1 aligns across 7 bases. The DNA for the CDR3 is TGTGCCAGCTCCCCTACCTCTTACAGGGGCCGCTCACCCCTCCACTTT. Amino acid sequence: CASSPTSYRGRSPLHF.